This entry lists 24 T cell receptor beta chains sequenced from one sample in a study of identical twins. TCRdb re-called the 5' RACE reads with MiXCR, one entry per CDR3 protein. The sample consists of approximately 680,000 distinct CDR3 sequences, roughly 7.1% of them appearing once. This sample also appeared in a second study, on yellow fever vaccine responses in identical twins.

The source material was PBMCs. The source of these receptors is a woman aged 18-29 years in good health.

This clonotype was counted ten times or more. The chain is built from TRBV5-1 and TRBJ2-5; D is undetermined. Trimming left V 0 bases short and J 5 bases short, with 8 bases between. The CDR3 has 13 amino acids. CDR1 SGHRS and CDR2 YFSETQ come from the germline V gene. The CDR3 loop reads CASSLVSLETQYF. CDR3 DNA sequence: TGCGCCAGCAGCTTGGTTAGCCTCGAGACCCAGTACTTC.

This clonotype came up many times. V and J are TRBV5-1 and TRBJ2-2; D gene ambiguous. V gave up 4 bases and J gave up 0 bases, with 13 bases separating them. CDR1 is SGHRS and CDR2 is YFSETQ in the germline V gene. The CDR3 totals 16 residues. CDR3 amino acids: CASSLDKFANTGELFF. In nucleotides, the CDR3 is TGCGCCAGCAGCCTCGATAAGTTCGCGAACACCGGGGAGCTGTTTTTT.

This clonotype was counted between two and nine times. V gene TRBV12-3 or TRBV12-4 combines with J gene TRBJ1-5, with D perhaps matching TRBD1 (5 bases). Trimming stripped 8 bases from V and 4 bases from J, with 12 bases between. CDR3 size: 13 residues. CDR3 in DNA: TGTGCCAGCGGTACGGGGCGGAATCAGCCCCAGCATTTT. This translates into CASGTGRNQPQHF.

This clonotype showed up just a few times. The gene calls are TRBV12-3 or TRBV12-4 and TRBJ2-1, with 10 bases that match TRBD2. V shed 6 bases and J 0 bases; nucleotides not matched to a gene: 8. The CDR3 is 17 residues long. CDR3 sequence: CASRAGTSVGSYNEQFF. The CDR3 nucleotides read TGTGCCAGCAGAGCCGGGACTAGCGTCGGCTCCTACAATGAGCAGTTCTTC.

The chain has TRBV6-1 and TRBJ1-1; possibly TRBD1 for D (6 bases). This CDR3 comprises 15 residues. Germline V gene sequence: CDR1 MNHNS, CDR2 SASEGT. V dropped 6 bases and J dropped 4 bases, with 18 bases sitting between them. The CDR3 DNA follows: TGTGCCAGCAGCACCCGATTCGGAGGGGGCACTGAAGCTTTCTTT. Translating gives CASSTRFGGGTEAFF.

This clonotype was detected many times. The chain recombines TRBV5-1 with TRBJ2-1; 13 bases line up with TRBD2. Germline values: CDR1 SGHRS, CDR2 YFSETQ. The CDR3 contains 16 residues. Trimming removed 4 bases from V and 7 bases from J; junction bases left unmatched: 8. CDR3 amino acids: CASSTGTSGIGNEQFF. In DNA, the CDR3 is TGCGCCAGCAGCACCGGGACTAGCGGGATCGGAAATGAGCAGTTCTTC.

This clonotype was seen repeatedly, ten times or more. The chain carries TRBV2 and TRBJ1-2, with 9 bases identical to TRBD1. The CDR3 length is 13 residues. V lost 6 bases and J lost 6; bases outside the gene matches: 5. CDR1 SNHLY and CDR2 FYNNEI come from the germline V gene. CDR3 loop: CASRSDRGNGYTF. CDR3 DNA: TGTGCCAGCAGATCGGACAGGGGCAATGGCTACACCTTC. Using reference TRBV2 and TRBJ1-2 for the parts outside the CDR3, the full variable domain is EPEVTQTPSHQVTQMGQEVILRCVPISNHLYFYWYRQILGQKVEFLVSFYNNEISEKSEIFDDQFSVERPDGSNFTLKIRSTKLEDSAMYFCASRSDRGNGYTFGSGTRLTVV.

This clonotype turned up a few times. The V gene is TRBV7-2, the J gene TRBJ1-5; D is ambiguous. Germline-derived CDR1 and CDR2 are SGHTA and FQGNSA. CDR3 length equals 12 residues. V was cut by 3 bases and J by 8 bases, with 8 bases left in between. CDR3 sequence: CASSFNGEPQHF. CDR3 coding DNA: TGTGCCAGCAGCTTTAATGGGGAGCCCCAGCATTTT.

The chain links TRBV3-1 to TRBJ2-1, with TRBD2 identical over 10 bases. Germline values: CDR1 LGHDT, CDR2 YNNKEL (reference sequence). There are 20 residues in the CDR3. The junction had 14 bases not matched to a gene; V was cut back by 0 bases and J by 3 bases. The CDR3 is CASSQDPPSGRGGFYNEQFF. The CDR3 DNA follows: TGTGCCAGCAGCCAAGATCCCCCTAGCGGGAGAGGGGGTTTCTACAATGAGCAGTTCTTC.

V gene TRBV5-1 combines with J gene TRBJ2-5; D ambiguous. The CDR3 extends over 14 amino acids. Looked up from germline, CDR1 is SGHRS and CDR2 is YFSETQ. Deletions cut 0 bases from V and 3 bases from J, with 9 bases between. The CDR3 spells CASSLERPEETQYF. Here the CDR3 DNA reads TGCGCCAGCAGCTTGGAAAGGCCAGAAGAGACCCAGTACTTC.

Ten or more counts support this clonotype. The chain joins TRBV29-1 to TRBJ2-1; TRBD1 might be the D (6 bases). Trimming stripped 5 bases from V and 0 bases from J, with 8 bases between. The CDR3 covers 13 residues. CDR1 SQVTM and CDR2 ANQGSEA come from the germline V gene. In DNA, the CDR3 is TGCAGCGTTAGGGACAACTCCTACAATGAGCAGTTCTTC. This sequence encodes CSVRDNSYNEQFF.

This clonotype was detected many times. The chain carries TRBV5-1 and TRBJ2-1; tentatively, D is TRBD1 (6 bases). The CDR3 has 16 amino acids. The ends were cut back, 0 bases at V and 2 bases at J, with 12 bases in the middle. Germline CDR1 reads SGHRS; CDR2 reads YFSETQ. The CDR3 bases are TGCGCCAGCAGCTTGGGGGACATTACTGCCTACAATGAGCAGTTCTTC. This translates into CASSLGDITAYNEQFF.

In its sample, this clonotype was seen a few times. The V and J genes are TRBV3-1 and TRBJ2-3; 12 bases match TRBD2. Germline trimming cut 3 bases from V and 0 bases from J; bases unmatched to any gene: 7. CDR1 is LGHDT and CDR2 is YNNKEL in the germline V gene (reference sequence). The CDR3 totals 18 residues. CDR3 sequence reads: CASSHSGLAGSSTDTQYF. The CDR3, as DNA: TGTGCCAGCAGCCACTCCGGACTAGCGGGGTCTAGCACAGATACGCAGTATTTT.

This clonotype came up a few times. J is TRBJ2-1 and V is TRBV5-1; TRBD1 matches 8 bases. Germline lookup yields CDR1 SGHRS and CDR2 YFSETQ. Trimming took 1 base from V and 4 from J; bases not matched to a gene: 4. There are 15 residues in the CDR3. DNA of the CDR3: TGCGCCAGCAGCTTGCAGGGACAGGCTTACAATGAGCAGTTCTTC. Amino acids: CASSLQGQAYNEQFF.

This clonotype came up a few times. The gene calls are TRBV12-3 or TRBV12-4 and TRBJ2-7; D gene ambiguous. CDR3 length equals 12 residues. The V gene lost 5 bases and the J gene lost 6 bases, with 11 bases spanning the gap. CDR3 in amino acids: CASSPQMVEQYF. The CDR3 DNA is TGTGCCAGCAGTCCCCAGATGGTCGAGCAGTACTTC.

This sequence joins TRBV4-1 and TRBJ2-1; D remains ambiguous. V gave up 2 bases and J gave up 7 bases, with 18 bases separating them. The CDR3 spans 16 residues. The germline V gene encodes CDR1 MGHRA and CDR2 YSYEKL. The CDR3 region has the DNA TGCGCCAGCAGCCAACCCAGCGAGAACAAGGAGAATGAGCAGTTCTTC. This sequence encodes CASSQPSENKENEQFF.

J is TRBJ2-3 and V is TRBV6-1; TRBD1 matches at 7 bases. Germline V gives CDR1 MNHNS, CDR2 SASEGT. J gave up 3 bases and V 10 bases, and 10 bases lay outside the gene matches. The CDR3 is made up of 14 amino acids. The CDR3 protein is CATQTGTMTDTQYF. The CDR3 DNA sequence: TGTGCCACCCAGACAGGGACCATGACAGATACGCAGTATTTT.

This clonotype was detected ten times or more. The junction differs from germline at one of its ends, possibly a read error. CDR3: CSVKTIAGGLLSHNEQFF. CDR3 DNA sequence: TGCAGCGTAAAAACTATAGCGGGGGGCCTTCTCTCCCACAATGAGCAGTTCTTC. This chain links TRBV29-1 with TRBJ2-1; 10 bases are a match to TRBD2. Germline lookup yields CDR1 SQVTM and CDR2 ANQGSEA. The CDR3 covers 18 residues.

The chain is built from TRBV5-1 and TRBJ2-3, with 11 bases matching TRBD2. This CDR3 has 17 amino acids. With 5 bases clipped from V and 0 bases from J, the junction kept 8 bases outside the gene matches. Germline V gene lookup returns CDR1 SGHRS and CDR2 YFSETQ. DNA for the CDR3: TGCGCCAGCAGTCCACCGGGACTAGCGGCTAGCACAGATACGCAGTATTTT. This gives the protein CASSPPGLAASTDTQYF.

This rearrangement joins TRBV3-1 to TRBJ2-1; 9 bases match TRBD1. Trimming removed 0 bases from V and 5 bases from J; junction bases left unmatched: 2. The germline gives CDR1 LGHDT, CDR2 YNNKEL (reference sequence). The CDR3 has 15 amino acids. The CDR3: CASSQDTGGHNEQFF. The CDR3, as DNA: TGTGCCAGCAGCCAAGATACAGGGGGCCACAATGAGCAGTTCTTC.

This clonotype was found a few times. The chain joins TRBV5-1 to TRBJ2-2; no definite D call. This CDR3 contains 14 residues. Germline V gene data show CDR1 as SGHRS and CDR2 as YFSETQ. The ends were cut back, 4 bases at V and 4 bases at J, with 11 bases in the middle. The CDR3 DNA reads as TGCGCCAGCAGCGTCCGACAAGGCACCGGGGAGCTGTTTTTT. This translates into CASSVRQGTGELFF.

The chain carries TRBV29-1 and TRBJ2-7, with 8 nucleotides matching TRBD1. Germline V lookup: CDR1 SQVTM, CDR2 ANQGSEA. The CDR3 totals 12 residues. Unmatched junction bases numbered 4, after V lost 7 bases and J lost 2 bases. CDR3 sequence reads: CSAGTGPYEQYF. The CDR3 DNA reads as TGCAGCGCGGGGACAGGTCCCTACGAGCAGTACTTC.

This clonotype turned up a few times. The chain joins TRBV6-1 to TRBJ2-2; 8 bases are shared with TRBD2. The CDR3 extends over 18 amino acids. V shed 7 bases, J shed 6 bases, and the junction held 19 bases outside the gene matches. Germline CDR1 MNHNS, CDR2 SASEGT. The CDR3 DNA follows: TGTGCCAGCATCCAGAGCTCGGGGGGGCGGGCAGTGTCCGGGGAGCTGTTTTTT. It encodes CASIQSSGGRAVSGELFF.

This clonotype was detected a few times. J is TRBJ2-3 and V is TRBV29-1; 9 positions agree with TRBD2. Germline V gene data show CDR1 as SQVTM and CDR2 as ANQGSEA. The CDR3 loop spans 15 amino acids. V shed 3 bases, J shed 4 bases, and the junction held 8 bases outside the gene matches. CDR3: CSVEGSGSRADTQYF. In nucleotides, the CDR3 is TGCAGCGTTGAGGGTAGCGGGAGTCGGGCAGATACGCAGTATTTT.